A selection of T cell receptor beta chains follows, all from one sample in a study of T cell responses to AZD1222 COVID-19 vaccine. Clones were read by immunoSEQ multiplex PCR, and TCRdb kept only the in-frame ones, dropping some. The sample holds about 83,000 clones, approximately 85% seen once. The sample was peripheral blood, taken on day 0 of AZD1222 vaccination. These receptors all stem from an adult in good health. The CDR3 runs from the conserved cysteine through the conserved F or W. The order of the fields is clone size, V gene, J gene, D gene, CDR3 protein, CDR3 DNA. A D gene is named only where the DNA matches it firmly. Only part of the rows carry a size: once, few, many, or a class if the clone is expanded.

>NA|TRBV6-5|TRBJ1-6|NA
CASTGGGAEGSPLHF
TGTGCCAGCACGGGTGGGGGGGCGGAAGGCTCACCCCTCCACTTT
>NA|TRBV5-1|TRBJ2-7|TRBD1
CASRPGTGGSYEQYF
TGCGCCAGCAGACCTGGGACAGGGGGCTCCTACGAGCAGTACTTC
>NA|TRBV11-2|TRBJ2-1|NA
CASSPGGGQYSEQFF
TGTGCCAGCAGCCCCGGAGGGGGACAGTACTCCGAGCAGTTCTTC
>once|TRBV28|TRBJ1-1|NA
CASLGLGHTEAFF
TGTGCCAGCCTCGGGTTAGGTCACACTGAAGCTTTCTTT
>NA|TRBV5-1|TRBJ2-2|TRBD2
CASSGLADTGELFF
TGCGCCAGCTCGGGACTAGCGGACACCGGGGAGCTGTTTTTT
>NA|TRBV9|TRBJ1-6|TRBD1
CASSVEQGAESPLHF
TGTGCCAGCAGCGTAGAACAGGGGGCGGAATCACCCCTCCACTTT
>NA|TRBV5-4|TRBJ1-6|NA
CASSLRQGDSPLHF
TGTGCCAGCAGCTTGAGGCAGGGTGATTCACCCCTCCACTTT
>NA|TRBV19|TRBJ2-7|NA
CASKGSGAAYEQYF
TGTGCCAGCAAAGGCTCCGGGGCTGCCTACGAGCAGTACTTC
>few|TRBV2|TRBJ1-6|TRBD1
CASRTGGFSSSPLHF
TGTGCCAGCAGGACAGGGGGCTTCAGTAGTTCACCCCTCCACTTT
>NA|TRBV4-1|TRBJ1-1|NA
CASSQDGGYPMNTEAFF
TGCGCCAGCAGCCAAGATGGGGGGTATCCCATGAACACTGAAGCTTTCTTT
>once|TRBV19|TRBJ1-2|NA
CASITSAGNYGYTF
TGTGCCAGTATAACGTCGGCGGGTAACTATGGCTACACCTTC
>NA|TRBV28|TRBJ2-1|NA
CASSLPSSRGVQFF
TGTGCCAGCAGTTTACCCTCAAGCCGAGGCGTGCAGTTCTTC
>NA|TRBV13|TRBJ2-3|NA
CASSLREWTDTQYF
TGTGCCAGCAGCTTACGGGAATGGACAGATACGCAGTATTTT
>NA|TRBV30|TRBJ1-2|NA
CAWIRASGLSYGYTF
TGTGCCTGGATCCGGGCTTCTGGTTTGAGCTATGGCTACACCTTC
>NA|TRBV4-1|TRBJ2-7|NA
CASSQDYEQYF
TGCGCCAGCAGCCAAGATTACGAGCAGTACTTC
>NA|TRBV6-5|TRBJ2-5|NA
CASSLLGGQETQYF
TGTGCCAGCAGTCTACTAGGCGGGCAAGAGACCCAGTACTTC
>NA|TRBV5-1|TRBJ2-3|NA
CASRSVRTGSKSDTQYF
TGCGCCAGCAGATCGGTGAGGACGGGGTCTAAGTCGGATACGCAGTATTTT
>NA|TRBV9|TRBJ2-1|TRBD2
CASSVSGAHNEQFF
TGTGCCAGCAGCGTAAGCGGGGCCCACAATGAGCAGTTCTTC
>NA|TRBV29-1|TRBJ2-7|NA
CSVAGQISSYEQYF
TGCAGCGTCGCGGGACAAATATCCTCCTACGAGCAGTACTTC
>NA|TRBV29-1|TRBJ1-2|NA
CSVEKGQGVLSGYTF
TGCAGCGTTGAAAAGGGTCAGGGCGTCCTGAGCGGCTACACCTTC
>NA|TRBV7-9|TRBJ2-3|TRBD1
CASSLRSTGVPTDTQYF
TGTGCCAGCAGCTTAAGGTCCACAGGGGTTCCGACAGATACGCAGTATTTT
>NA|TRBV5-1|TRBJ1-2|NA
CASRLGQGTSNYGYTF
TGCGCCAGCAGGTTGGGCCAAGGCACTTCGAACTATGGCTACACCTTC
>NA|TRBV5-1|TRBJ2-5|TRBD1
CASSYGTGGTQYF
TGCGCCAGCAGCTATGGGACAGGGGGGACCCAGTACTTC
>few|TRBV5-1|TRBJ2-5|TRBD1
CASSPGTGVETQYF
TGCGCCAGCAGCCCCGGGACAGGGGTGGAGACCCAGTACTTC
>NA|TRBV6-5|TRBJ1-5|TRBD1
CASSRDRGRNQPQHF
TGTGCCAGCAGCCGCGACAGGGGGCGTAATCAGCCCCAGCATTTT